This record concerns one T cell receptor (beta chain) sequence. Ten or more counts support this clone. What antigen it recognizes has not been identified. No much larger clonotype is one base removed from it; base qualities were not supplied. CDR1 and CDR2 are read off the germline V gene (reference sequence) as LNHDA and SQIVND. Compared with germline, V lacks 1 base and J lacks 10 bases; bases without a gene match: 13. Measured from the cysteine to the phenylalanine, the CDR3 is 16 residues long. Only the CDR3 portion is preserved as DNA: 48 bases, with reading frame beginning at the first base. To prepare the library, PCR was applied. The sequencing machine was an Illumina HiSeq 4000. High-throughput sequencing was used to profile the TCR beta-chain CDR3 region of each patient. Turning to the authors' computational methods: The researchers built a classifier to tell apart papillary thyroid cancer patients with distant metastasis, based on CDR3 differences among clinicopathological groups. The Shannon index was used to assess repertoire diversity, and the Morisita-Horn index was used to assess tumor-blood repertoire similarity. Using fastp trimming at Q25 and MiXCR clonotype assembly, TCRdb reanalyzed the public sequencing data and kept in-frame beta chains. TCRdb's processing, not the study's, gives the V and J calls here. In all, the sample holds fewer than 55,000 clones, and 15% to 20% of those were seen once. The ten largest clones capture approximately 20% of the sample.

This sample was taken from a study of metastatic and nonmetastatic thyroid tumors (dated by TCRdb to about 2020). For the wider study: Repertoires from peripheral blood and from tumor or nodule tissue samples of malignant and benign thyroid patients were compared.

Before undergoing thyroid surgery, none of the patients had been given any kind of treatment. Using T-cell receptor beta sequencing, the researchers looked back retrospectively at clinical samples from patients, gathered between about 2012 and 2018. The paper's findings and limits, for the study overall: In both blood and tumor samples, TCR beta diversity was reported to be significantly higher in malignant tumors than in benign nodules.

This TCR was recovered from a female donor with papillary thyroid cancer or a benign thyroid nodule (not recorded which). Some clones in this sample may be carry-over from other donors' samples. Recombination connected TRBV19 to TRBJ2-4, with 7 bases matching TRBD1. Sequenced: blood. At the DNA level, the sequence is TGTGCCAGTAGTATAGGGTCGGGTAAGGGACAGAATATTCAGTACTTC. Translated, this gives CASSIGSGKGQNIQYF.